This TCR beta chain was found in a study of T-cell memory formation after mild COVID-19. Study-wide context: Clusters of TCRs were largely donor specific.

TCR alpha and TCR beta cDNA libraries carrying sample barcodes and UMIs were produced by 5'RACE using constant-segment primers. TCRdb itself ran the 5' RACE reads through MiXCR, one entry per CDR3 protein. The table records approximately 400,000 distinct CDR3 sequences, more than 15% of them present only once. V was pared by 6 bases and J by 4 bases, with 18 bases between. The CDR3 is 15 amino acids. CDR1 is ENHRY, CDR2 SYGVKD, per germline. The V gene is TRBV10-3, the J gene TRBJ1-2, with D unclear. The origin of this receptor is a man younger than 35 who had mild COVID-19 (a few samples of this study predate the infection). Cell type and time point are not known. Specimen: PBMCs or a T cell subset sorted from them (not recorded which). This CDR3 is CAIRESWSGSYGYTF. CDR3 DNA sequence: TGTGCCATCAGGGAATCCTGGAGCGGCAGCTATGGCTACACCTTC.